This TCR beta chain was captured in a study of beta chain bispecific antibodies for T cell cancers. As concerns this clonotype: No antigen is known for it.

In TCRdb, the 5' RACE reads were re-called with MiXCR into one record per CDR3 protein. The sample lists around 19,000 distinct CDR3 sequences; approximately 1.9% were seen once. Study results and limitations: The TRBV12-3 share of total TRBV signal fell approximately 99% after anti-TRBV12 rather than anti-CD19 exposure. Most targeted TRBV signal came from the leukemia cell line cells, not normal T cells.

Either OKT3 anti-CD3 antibody or CD3/CD28 beads expanded T cells from blood mononuclear cells over roughly 3 days. Bispecific antibody was added to approximately 50,000 normal T cells and approximately 50,000 target cells. With 1 base removed from V and 2 bases from J, the gap between germline ends came to 9 bases. CDR3 length equals 15 residues. From germline, CDR1 is LNHDA and CDR2 SQIVND (reference sequence). The sample in question was healthy donor T cells cultured with leukemia cells, obtained from a culture containing a bispecific antibody targeting TCR Vbeta12. This clonotype was sampled from a human donor in good health. Some clones in this sample may be carry-over from other donors' samples. The rearrangement uses TRBV19 and TRBJ2-1, with D possibly being TRBD1 (6 bases). The CDR3 loop reads CASSIVTGTYNEQFF. CDR3 sequence (DNA): TGTGCCAGTAGTATAGTTACAGGGACCTACAATGAGCAGTTCTTC. Supplemented by reference TRBV19 and TRBJ2-1, the full variable domain reads DGGITQSPKYLFRKEGQNVTLSCEQNLNHDAMYWYRQDPGQGLRLIYYSQIVNDFQKGDIAEGYSVSREKKESFPLTVTSAQKNPTAFYLCASSIVTGTYNEQFFGPGTRLTVL.